The rows below give T cell receptor beta chains drawn from one sample of a study of blood T cell repertoires in COVID-19. Clones were sequenced by immunoSEQ multiplex PCR, and TCRdb holds only the in-frame ones, with some missing. The sample records 250,000 to 300,000 clones, about 86% being singletons. The sequenced sample was peripheral blood. The receptors stem from an older woman with active or convalescent COVID-19. Each CDR3 is given with its conserved first and last residue. Fields, in order: J gene, D gene, V gene, CDR3 DNA, CDR3 protein. A D gene is named only where the DNA matches it firmly.

j_call: TRBJ1-4; d_call: NA; v_call: TRBV5-1; cdr3_nt: TGCGCCAGCAGCACGGACGGACAGATTCCTAATGAAAAACTGTTTTTT; cdr3_aa: CASSTDGQIPNEKLFF
j_call: TRBJ1-1; d_call: NA; v_call: TRBV5-1; cdr3_nt: TGCGCCAGCAGCCCGGACGGGGTTACGGGCACTGAAGCTTTCTTT; cdr3_aa: CASSPDGVTGTEAFF
j_call: TRBJ2-3; d_call: TRBD2; v_call: TRBV7-2; cdr3_nt: TGTGCCAGCAGCCCCAGACTAGCGGGGGCCCCAGATACGCAGTATTTT; cdr3_aa: CASSPRLAGAPDTQYF
j_call: TRBJ2-3; d_call: TRBD1; v_call: TRBV9; cdr3_nt: TGTGCCAGCAGCTTCACACAGGGGGCAGATACGCAGTATTTT; cdr3_aa: CASSFTQGADTQYF
j_call: TRBJ1-4; d_call: TRBD1; v_call: TRBV4-2; cdr3_nt: TGTGCCAGCAGCCAAGATCCCGCAGCGACAGGGACTGAAAAACTGTTTTTT; cdr3_aa: CASSQDPAATGTEKLFF
j_call: TRBJ1-1; d_call: NA; v_call: TRBV4-3; cdr3_nt: TGCGCCAGCAGCTTGGGCCAAAACACTGAAGCTTTCTTT; cdr3_aa: CASSLGQNTEAFF
j_call: TRBJ1-1; d_call: NA; v_call: TRBV29-1; cdr3_nt: TGCAGCGTTGAGCGCGACAGGACCGTTGAAGCTTTCTTT; cdr3_aa: CSVERDRTVEAFF
j_call: TRBJ1-5; d_call: NA; v_call: TRBV2; cdr3_nt: TGTGCCAGCGCAGGGGCAGGTATTAATCAGCCCCAGCATTTT; cdr3_aa: CASAGAGINQPQHF
j_call: TRBJ2-1; d_call: TRBD2; v_call: TRBV9; cdr3_nt: TGTGCCAGCAGCGGTAATAGCGGGGGGGCCGGAAATGAGCAGTTCTTC; cdr3_aa: CASSGNSGGAGNEQFF
j_call: TRBJ1-4; d_call: NA; v_call: TRBV7-9; cdr3_nt: TGTGCCAGCAGCTTAAATGGAGCAATCGGAGGTGAAAAACTGTTTTTT; cdr3_aa: CASSLNGAIGGEKLFF